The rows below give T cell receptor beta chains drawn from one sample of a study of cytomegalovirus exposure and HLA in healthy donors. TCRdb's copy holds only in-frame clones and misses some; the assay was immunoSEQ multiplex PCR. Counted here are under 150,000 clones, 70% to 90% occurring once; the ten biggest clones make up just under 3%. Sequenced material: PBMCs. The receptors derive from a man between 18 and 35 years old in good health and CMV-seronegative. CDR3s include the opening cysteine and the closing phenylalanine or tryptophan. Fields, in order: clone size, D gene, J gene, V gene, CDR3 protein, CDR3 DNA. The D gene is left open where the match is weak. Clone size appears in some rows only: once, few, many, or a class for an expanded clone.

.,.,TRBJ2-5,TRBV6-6,CASSRSPDRQETQYF,TGTGCCAGCAGTCGTTCTCCGGACAGACAAGAGACCCAGTACTTC
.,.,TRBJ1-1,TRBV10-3,CAISREAQNTEAFF,TGTGCCATCTCCCGAGAGGCACAAAACACTGAAGCTTTCTTT
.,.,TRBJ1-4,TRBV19,CASSTYLERGINEKLFF,TGTGCCAGTAGTACATATCTCGAACGGGGGATCAATGAAAAACTGTTTTTT
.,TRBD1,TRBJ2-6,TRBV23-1,CASSQSSRDSGANVLTF,TGCGCCAGCAGTCAATCATCCCGGGACAGTGGGGCCAACGTCCTGACTTTC
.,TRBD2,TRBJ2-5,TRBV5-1,CASSPGGLPETQYF,TGCGCCAGCAGCCCGGGGGGTTTGCCAGAGACCCAGTACTTC
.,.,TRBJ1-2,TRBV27,CASRPDDRDYGYTF,TGTGCCAGCAGACCAGACGACAGAGACTATGGCTACACCTTC
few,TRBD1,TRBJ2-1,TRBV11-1,CASSLRDREAEQFF,TGTGCCAGCAGCTTGAGGGACAGGGAGGCCGAGCAGTTCTTC
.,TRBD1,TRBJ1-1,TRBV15,CATSRGPTGARSTEAFF,TGTGCCACCAGCAGAGGACCTACAGGGGCGCGAAGCACTGAAGCTTTCTTT
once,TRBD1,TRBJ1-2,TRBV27,CASLGGQGSDGSYGYTF,TGTGCCTCCTTGGGGGGACAGGGTAGCGATGGAAGCTATGGCTACACCTTC
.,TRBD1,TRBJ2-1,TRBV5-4,CASSAGTGSYNEQFF,TGTGCCAGCAGTGCCGGGACAGGGTCCTACAATGAGCAGTTCTTC
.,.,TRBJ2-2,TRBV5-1,CASSLSTVNTGELFF,TGCGCCAGCAGCCTCTCGACTGTGAACACCGGGGAGCTGTTTTTT
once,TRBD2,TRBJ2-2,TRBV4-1,CASSQASGRGAGELFF,TGCGCCAGCAGCCAGGCCAGCGGGAGGGGCGCCGGGGAGCTGTTTTTT
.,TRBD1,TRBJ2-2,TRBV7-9,CASSALTGQPTGELFF,TGTGCCAGCAGCGCATTAACGGGACAGCCCACCGGGGAGCTGTTTTTT
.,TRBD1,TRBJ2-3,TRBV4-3,CASSQGTGSFGTQYF,TGCGCCAGCAGCCAGGGGACAGGTTCGTTTGGAACGCAGTATTTT